The sequence of this TCR beta chain was determined in a study of CD4 T cells in relation to SARS-CoV-2 and coronaviruses. Across the whole study: Shared crossreactive spike epitopes were mapped to their HLA restriction. Study-level findings and limits: Approximately 65% of donors had memory CD4+ clonotypes crossrecognizing SARS-CoV-2 and common cold coronavirus spike. Each donor contributed either pre-pandemic or post-infection samples, not both. Crossreactivity was assessed only for spike protein, not other viral proteins.

The data were produced by immunoSEQ multiplex PCR, yet TCRdb's version contains in-frame clones alone and is incomplete. In the table there are about 59,000 clones, 80% to 90% of which are singletons. This CDR3 is built from 15 residues. J lost 1 base, V lost 6 bases, and 8 bases had no gene match. Germline CDR1 is MNHEY and CDR2 is SMNVEV (reference sequence). Unexposed donor CD4+ T cells date from about 2011-2018, before the COVID-19 pandemic. This clone was picked up a small number of times. Its antigen is not known. This TCR came from a human donor in good health. The V and J genes are TRBV27 and TRBJ2-7, with 8 nucleotides matching TRBD1. Sequencing was carried out using memory CD4+ T cells from PBMCs. The CDR3 sequence: CASRDPGGGSYEQYF. CDR3 coding DNA: TGTGCCAGCAGGGACCCAGGGGGCGGGTCCTACGAGCAGTACTTC.